This T cell receptor beta chain was sequenced during a study of T cells in Graves' hyperthyroidism and ophthalmopathy. It was over 9.5 ml of fresh peripheral blood that supplied the PBMCs. CDR3 length equals 15 residues. V lost 5 bases and J lost 3, with 17 bases in between. Amplification of TCR beta CDR3 regions was performed using RNA transcripts as template. The TCR CDR3 was amplified in a first-round RT-PCR using the HTBI primer set. TCRdb independently ran MiXCR on the multiplex PCR reads; one entry per CDR3 protein. Of more than 350,000 distinct CDR3 sequences in the sample, approximately 15% were seen once. General study results and limits: Ophthalmopathy was told apart from stable hyperthyroidism by a 13 V-J model.

Ten or more counts support this clonotype. Its specificity is not known. The TCR originated in a woman in her 30s with Graves' ophthalmopathy. The sequencing sample was made of blood. The chain combines TRBV12-3 or TRBV12-4 with TRBJ2-7; tentative D call: TRBD2 (7 bases). The CDR3 DNA follows: TGTGCCAGCAGTCCGAGGGGGGGGCTAAGCTACGAGCAGTACTTC. Amino acids: CASSPRGGLSYEQYF.